This TCR beta chain came from a study of beta chain features in type 1 diabetes. Background on the study: Summed over all samples, the examined sorted cells came to 100 million to 130 million.

Heparinised blood was drawn once per donor, averaging roughly 110 mL. Sequencing targeted expressed TCRB transcripts, as all isolated RNA had been reverse transcribed. Sequencing used immunoSEQ multiplex PCR; TCRdb keeps in-frame clones, though not all of them. The data hold hundreds of thousands of clones, with around 15% observed a single time. Overall study findings and caveats: For patients, the naive, central memory and Treg TCRB repertoires appeared more alike than for healthy donors. Shorter TCRB CDR3s, moderately but significantly so, were found in Type 1 diabetes patients in all four CD4+ subsets.

The CDR3 covers 14 residues. Germline CDR1 is MGHDK and CDR2 is SYGVNS. V lost 4 bases and J 6 bases, leaving 15 bases between the germline ends. This clone came up a few times. The antigen is not known. The sequence derives from a man younger than 35 with type 1 diabetes. The genes are TRBV25-1 and TRBJ1-2; D unclear. The sequenced material came from naive CD4+ T cells from blood. The CDR3 loop reads CASSATGLKDGYTF. CDR3 coding DNA: TGTGCCAGCAGTGCTACCGGGCTGAAGGATGGCTACACCTTC.